These 2 T cell receptor beta chains were all obtained from the same sample, sequenced in a study of T cell repertoires in cytomegalovirus infection. TCRdb ran MiXCR on the reads and lists one entry per CDR3 protein. There are 310,000 or so distinct CDR3 sequences in the sample; about 25% occur only once, and about an eighth lies in the top ten. Their antigens remain unidentified. Source: cultured PBMCs, taken from culture after CMV antigen stimulation. The receptors were gathered from a human donor in good health (CMV status not recorded). Some clones in this sample may be carry-over from other donors' samples.

There are a few counts of this clonotype. The chain has TRBV7-6 and TRBJ2-1; D is perhaps TRBD2 (6 bases). There are 13 residues in the CDR3. V shed 5 bases and J shed 7 bases, with 12 bases lying between them. The germline CDR1 and CDR2 sequences are SGHVS and FNYEAQ. The CDR3 reads CASSQGLQNEQFF. CDR3 nucleotides: TGTGCCAGCAGCCAAGGACTACAAAATGAGCAGTTCTTC.

This clonotype was seen many times. The V gene is TRBV20-1, the J gene TRBJ2-1, with 7 bases lining up with TRBD2. The CDR3 is 15 amino acids. The germline V gene has CDR1 DFQATT and CDR2 SNEGSKA (reference sequence). J was trimmed by 1 base and V by 3 bases; bases with no gene match: 6. CDR3 nucleotides: TGCAGTGCTAGGCCTACTAGCGATTCCTACAATGAGCAGTTCTTC. Protein: CSARPTSDSYNEQFF.